A single sample gave rise to the 14 T cell receptor beta chains below, sequenced in a study of blood T cell repertoires in COVID-19. Sequencing used immunoSEQ multiplex PCR; TCRdb keeps in-frame clones, though not all of them. The sample holds approximately 250,000 clones, around 90% seen once. Sequenced sample: PBMCs or T cells enriched from blood (not recorded which). These receptors were taken from a middle-aged man who had been exposed to COVID-19.

This rearrangement joins TRBV7-2 to TRBJ1-6, with D possibly being TRBD1 (6 bases). Germline V gives CDR1 SGHTA, CDR2 FQGNSA. V lost 3 bases and J 6 bases, leaving 9 bases between the germline ends. This CDR3 spans 14 amino acids. CDR3 DNA sequence: TGTGCCAGCAGCTTGACCAGGGGTAATTCACCCCTCCACTTT. Its protein product is CASSLTRGNSPLHF.

The chain has TRBV5-4 and TRBJ2-5, with TRBD2 matching 8 bases. This CDR3 has 15 residues. From germline, CDR1 is SGHNT and CDR2 YYREEE (reference sequence). V was clipped by 0 bases and J by 3 bases; unmatched bases: 4. CDR3 bases: TGTGCCAGCAGCTTGGTAGGACTAGCAGAAGAGACCCAGTACTTC. It codes for CASSLVGLAEETQYF.

The gene calls are TRBV19 and TRBJ1-2; 10 positions match TRBD1. The CDR3 is 15 residues long. V lost 4 bases and J lost 1; bases outside the gene matches: 3. The germline V gene encodes CDR1 LNHDA and CDR2 SQIVND (reference sequence). The CDR3 DNA follows: TGTGCCAGTAGTAGTGGGACAGGGGTTAACTATGGCTACACCTTC. Its translation is CASSSGTGVNYGYTF.

The rearrangement uses TRBV6-5 and TRBJ1-1; 9 bases align to TRBD1. With 4 bases clipped from V and 10 bases from J, the junction kept 7 bases outside the gene matches. This CDR3 has 13 residues. Germline CDR1 reads MNHEY; CDR2 reads SVGAGI. The CDR3 sequence is CASSSGTGSLAFF. The CDR3 DNA is TGTGCCAGCAGTTCCGGGACAGGGTCCTTAGCTTTCTTT.

This clone was counted a single time. The V gene is TRBV5-1, the J gene TRBJ1-2, with 9 bases fitting TRBD1. After removal of 0 bases from V and 1 base from J, the junction contained 4 bases not matched to a gene. The CDR3 covers 16 residues. The germline gives CDR1 SGHRS, CDR2 YFSETQ. DNA for the CDR3: TGCGCCAGCAGCTTGGACGGGACAGGGCTTAACTATGGCTACACCTTC. Amino acids: CASSLDGTGLNYGYTF. Supplemented by reference TRBV5-1 and TRBJ1-2, the full variable domain reads KAGVTQTPRYLIKTRGQQVTLSCSPISGHRSVSWYQQTPGQGLQFLFEYFSETQRNKGNFPGRFSGRQFSNSRSEMNVSTLELGDSALYLCASSLDGTGLNYGYTFGSGTRLTVV.

This chain uses TRBV27 with TRBJ1-1, with 7 bases matching TRBD1. CDR1 MNHEY and CDR2 SMNVEV come from the germline V gene (reference sequence). Losses at the gene ends were 9 bases for V and 6 bases for J; bases not matched to a gene: 10. The length of the CDR3 is 13 residues. This CDR3 reads CASLRQGFPEAFF. Here the CDR3 DNA reads TGTGCCAGTCTCCGACAGGGTTTCCCTGAAGCTTTCTTT.

The chain is built from TRBV7-3 and TRBJ2-7; tentatively, D is TRBD2 (6 bases). The CDR3 is 15 residues long. Germline lookup yields CDR1 SGHTA and CDR2 FQGTGA. Trimming left V 0 bases short and J 4 bases short, with 13 bases between. DNA of the CDR3: TGTGCCAGCAGCTTAACGGGATCGGCGGGGTACGAGCAGTACTTC. It is translated as CASSLTGSAGYEQYF.

CDR3 loop: CASSIKDRGTGELFF. The CDR3 nucleotides are TGTGCCAGTAGTATTAAGGACAGGGGCACCGGGGAGCTGTTTTTT. The chain links TRBV19 to TRBJ2-2; the match to TRBD1 covers 9 bases. This CDR3 contains 15 residues. The ends lost 3 bases at V and 4 bases at J; junction bases unmatched: 3. Looked up from germline, CDR1 is LNHDA and CDR2 is SQIVND (reference sequence). The entire variable domain, with the rest obtained from reference TRBV19 and TRBJ2-2, is as follows: DGGITQSPKYLFRKEGQNVTLSCEQNLNHDAMYWYRQDPGQGLRLIYYSQIVNDFQKGDIAEGYSVSREKKESFPLTVTSAQKNPTAFYLCASSIKDRGTGELFFGEGSRLTVL.

The V and J genes are TRBV28 and TRBJ1-2, with D perhaps matching TRBD1 (5 bases). From germline, CDR1 is MDHEN and CDR2 SYDVKM. This CDR3 region has 13 residues. Trimming took off 1 base at V and 7 bases at J, with 10 bases between the two ends. The CDR3 DNA is TGTGCCAGCAGTTTATACCAGGGTAGTGGCTACACCTTC. Its translation is CASSLYQGSGYTF.

CDR3 sequence reads: CASSYDRQLAGYTF. The CDR3 nucleotides read TGTGCCAGCAGTTATGACAGGCAATTGGCTGGCTACACCTTC. The V and J genes are TRBV6-5 and TRBJ1-2; TRBD1 is a possible D gene (6 bases). CDR3 size: 14 residues. Looked up from germline, CDR1 is MNHEY and CDR2 is SVGAGI. Trimming cost V 3 bases and J 7 bases, with 15 bases left between them.

The rearrangement joins TRBV30 to TRBJ2-1, with TRBD2 matching 11 bases. The CDR3 has 18 amino acids. J gave up 0 bases and V 3 bases, and 10 bases lay outside the gene matches. Germline assignment: CDR1 GTSNPN and CDR2 SVGIG (reference sequence). The CDR3 bases are TGTGCCTGGAGGGCAGGGACTAGCGGTTGGGCCTCCTACAATGAGCAGTTCTTC. This translates into CAWRAGTSGWASYNEQFF.

The V and J genes are TRBV21-1 and TRBJ1-1. TRBV21-1 is termed a pseudogene. CDR3 length equals 13 residues. The CDR3 region has the DNA TGTGCCAGCAGCATCACGGGTTGGACTGAAGCTTTCTTT. Protein: CASSITGWTEAFF.

The chain combines TRBV7-3 with TRBJ1-6, with 8 positions matching TRBD1. The V gene's germline CDR1 is SGHTA and CDR2 FQGTGA. V was pared by 1 base and J by 7 bases, with 6 bases of the junction left unmatched. The CDR3 has 16 residues. The CDR3 DNA follows: TGTGCCAGCAGCTTAAACGGACAGGGAACGAATTCACCCCTCCACTTT. Its protein product is CASSLNGQGTNSPLHF.

The chain carries TRBV6-2 or TRBV6-3 and TRBJ2-7; D not resolved. This CDR3 region has 13 residues. CDR1 MNHEY and CDR2 SVGEGT come from the germline V gene. V was shortened by 3 bases and J by 3 bases, with 9 bases between the two germline ends. The CDR3 nucleotides read TGTGCCAGCAGTTATAGCCAAAGCTACGAGCAGTACTTC. The encoded protein is CASSYSQSYEQYF.